The sequence of this T cell receptor beta chain was determined in a study of PD-L1 blockade in urothelial cancer. Study-level background: Enrolled patients had been treated previously with 0 to 3 chemotherapy regimens. T cells were recovered from blood samples at a median of roughly 150,000.

The study, taken as a whole, reports: Better progression-free and overall survival followed lower pretreatment blood clonality.

Turning to this clone: The antigen is undetermined.

Time point denoted: pretreatment peripheral blood. CDR3 length equals 14 residues. Germline V lookup: CDR1 SNHLY, CDR2 FYNNEI. V was clipped by 4 bases and J by 6 bases, with 16 bases between them. Repertoires were generated with immunoSEQ multiplex PCR, while TCRdb's copy carries only in-frame clones and drops some. The table lists 50,000 to 65,000 clones, roughly 79% of them singletons. This sequence originates from a man between 70 and 80 years old with urothelial cancer. J is TRBJ2-7 and V is TRBV2, with D perhaps matching TRBD2 (6 bases). The sample here was PBMCs, taken around atezolizumab (anti-PD-L1) treatment. The CDR3 reads CASSGGSAGGEQYF. The CDR3 DNA reads TGTGCCAGCAGTGGGGGATCAGCGGGTGGCGAGCAGTACTTC.